These T cell receptor beta chains were read from a single sample in a study of OX40 agonist ivuxolimab in advanced cancers. Assay used: immunoSEQ multiplex PCR; TCRdb lists only in-frame clones, some missing. This sample has 70,000 or so clones; approximately 80% occur once, and the top ten carry under 1.2%. The source material was CD4+ or CD8+ T cells sorted from blood, sampled in a trial of the OX40 agonist ivuxolimab. The receptors derive from an adult with an advanced solid tumor such as melanoma, head and neck, liver or kidney cancer. Both conserved end residues are part of each CDR3. A D gene is named only where the DNA matches it firmly. Size is omitted from some rows. Given values are once, few, many or a class for expanded clones.

>TRBV5-1|.|TRBJ2-7|.
CASSLGQHHYEQYF
TGCGCCAGCAGCTTGGGTCAACATCACTACGAGCAGTACTTC
>TRBV5-1|TRBD2|TRBJ2-7|.
CASRDRSGTSGGSSYEQYF
TGCGCCAGTAGGGACAGATCCGGGACTAGCGGGGGGAGCTCCTACGAGCAGTACTTC
>TRBV10-3|.|TRBJ2-5|.
CAITPGGGSEETQYF
TGTGCCATCACCCCCGGTGGTGGGTCGGAAGAGACCCAGTACTTC
>TRBV6-1|TRBD1|TRBJ2-5|many
CASSEGQGAWETQYF
TGTGCCAGCAGTGAAGGACAGGGGGCTTGGGAGACCCAGTACTTC
>TRBV27|.|TRBJ2-1|.
CASRRDTPRNEQFF
TGTGCCAGCAGACGGGACACACCTCGCAATGAGCAGTTCTTC
>TRBV27|.|TRBJ2-2|.
CASSSYGELFF
TGTGCCAGCAGTTCTTACGGGGAGCTGTTTTTT
>TRBV19|.|TRBJ1-4|.
CASRFLKGFNEKLFF
TGTGCCAGTAGATTTCTGAAAGGGTTTAATGAAAAACTGTTTTTT
>TRBV19|.|TRBJ2-2|once
CASSTTHNTGELFF
TGTGCCAGTAGTACAACCCATAACACCGGGGAGCTGTTTTTT
>TRBV30|.|TRBJ1-1|.
CAWSVDPLARSFRAFF
TGTGCCTGGAGTGTCGACCCCTTGGCTCGCAGTTTTAGGGCTTTCTTT
>TRBV19|.|TRBJ1-2|.
CASSILGGSYGYTF
TGTGCCAGTAGTATTCTCGGGGGTTCGTATGGCTACACCTTC
>TRBV4-1|.|TRBJ1-2|.
CASSQGWSVEGYTF
TGCGCCAGCAGCCAGGGGTGGTCGGTGGAGGGCTACACCTTC
>TRBV9|TRBD2|TRBJ2-3|.
CASSVGTSATDTQYF
TGTGCCAGCAGCGTAGGTACTAGCGCCACAGATACGCAGTATTTT
>TRBV7-2|.|TRBJ2-1|.
CASSSGAGLYNEQFF
TGTGCCAGCAGCTCGGGGGCGGGCCTCTACAATGAGCAGTTCTTC
>TRBV5-1|.|TRBJ2-1|.
CASSFEQPIVDEQFF
TGCGCCAGCAGCTTTGAACAGCCGATTGTAGATGAGCAGTTCTTC
>TRBV18|TRBD2|TRBJ2-3|.
CASSRDSGGASDTQYF
TGTGCCAGCTCACGCGATAGCGGGGGGGCTTCTGATACGCAGTATTTT
>TRBV11-2|TRBD1|TRBJ2-7|.
CASSPQGAGYEQYF
TGTGCCAGCAGCCCGCAGGGGGCGGGCTACGAGCAGTACTTC
>TRBV9|.|TRBJ2-7|.
CASSPRDGTYEQYF
TGTGCCAGCAGCCCCCGGGACGGGACCTACGAGCAGTACTTC
>TRBV5-1|.|TRBJ1-6|.
CASSYAGTTNSPLHF
TGCGCCAGCAGCTACGCCGGGACGACTAATTCACCCCTCCACTTT
>TRBV6-1|TRBD2|TRBJ2-1|.
CASSERGARREQFF
TGTGCCAGCAGTGAGCGGGGGGCCCGTAGGGAGCAGTTCTTC
>TRBV10-3|.|TRBJ1-1|.
CAISEAIKGNTEAFF
TGTGCCATCAGTGAGGCAATTAAGGGGAACACTGAAGCTTTCTTT
>TRBV12-5|TRBD2|TRBJ2-7|few
CASGLTGTSKSSYEQYF
TGTGCTAGTGGTTTGACAGGGACTAGTAAAAGCTCCTACGAGCAGTACTTC
>TRBV27|TRBD2|TRBJ2-2|.
CASNGGGQYTGELFF
TGTGCCAGTAACGGCGGGGGGCAGTACACCGGGGAGCTGTTTTTT
>TRBV6-5|TRBD1|TRBJ2-7|.
CASRLTGAYEQYF
TGTGCCAGCAGGTTGACAGGGGCCTACGAGCAGTACTTC
>TRBV11-2|.|TRBJ2-3|.
CASSLRGDQTDTQYF
TGTGCCAGCAGCCTCAGAGGGGATCAGACAGATACGCAGTATTTT
>TRBV7-2|TRBD1|TRBJ2-3|.
CASSWGQGAGTDTQYF
TGTGCCAGCAGCTGGGGACAGGGGGCAGGTACAGATACGCAGTATTTT
>TRBV18|.|TRBJ1-3|once
CASAPQQDSGNTIYF
TGTGCCAGCGCACCACAACAAGACTCTGGAAACACCATATATTTT
>TRBV10-2|.|TRBJ2-1|.
CASSESGGHSYNEQFF
TGCGCCAGCAGTGAGTCGGGGGGTCACTCCTACAATGAGCAGTTCTTC
>TRBV7-2|TRBD1|TRBJ2-5|.
CASRRSGTGGGQETQYF
TGTGCCAGCAGGCGATCCGGGACAGGGGGCGGCCAAGAGACCCAGTACTTC
>TRBV5-4|.|TRBJ2-5|once
CASSLDPGETQYF
TGTGCCAGCAGCTTGGACCCCGGGGAGACCCAGTACTTC
>TRBV28|.|TRBJ2-7|.
CASRGAGEPSEQYF
TGTGCCAGCAGGGGGGCGGGGGAGCCGTCCGAGCAGTACTTC
>TRBV6-1|TRBD1|TRBJ1-6|.
CASRQGARGTPLHF
TGTGCCAGCCGACAGGGGGCGCGGGGCACACCCCTCCACTTT
>TRBV14|.|TRBJ2-3|.
CASSMTVGFTDTQYF
TGTGCCAGCTCTATGACCGTCGGGTTCACAGATACGCAGTATTTT
>TRBV5-5|.|TRBJ1-5|.
CATDARPHQPQHF
TGTGCCACCGATGCCCGGCCTCATCAGCCCCAGCATTTT
>TRBV4-1|TRBD2|TRBJ2-7|.
CASSQPGLAGGPREQYF
TGCGCCAGCAGCCAACCGGGACTAGCGGGGGGGCCGCGAGAGCAGTACTTC
>TRBV28|.|TRBJ1-3|.
CASSNLRRGNTIYF
TGTGCCAGCAGCAATCTAAGGAGGGGAAACACCATATATTTT
>TRBV14|.|TRBJ2-5|once
CASSPGETQYF
TGTGCCAGCAGCCCCGGAGAGACCCAGTACTTC
>TRBV5-4|.|TRBJ1-1|.
CASSLASGTKNTEAFF
TGTGCCAGCAGCCTGGCATCCGGTACGAAGAACACTGAAGCTTTCTTT
>TRBV4-1|TRBD1|TRBJ2-7|.
CASSLGRQGAAGQYF
TGCGCCAGCAGCCTGGGGCGACAGGGGGCCGCAGGGCAGTACTTC
>TRBV7-2|.|TRBJ2-7|.
CASSLDTYEQYF
TGTGCCAGCAGCTTGGATACCTACGAGCAGTACTTC
>TRBV14|TRBD2|TRBJ2-1|.
CASSQELAGVYNEQFF
TGTGCCAGCAGCCAGGAACTAGCGGGGGTCTACAATGAGCAGTTCTTC
>TRBV6-1|TRBD2|TRBJ2-7|.
CASGLAGALGYEQYF
TGTGCCAGCGGACTAGCGGGGGCCCTGGGCTACGAGCAGTACTTC
>TRBV29-1|TRBD1|TRBJ1-1|once
CSVRGQSRGNTEAFF
TGCAGCGTCCGGGGACAGAGTAGGGGTAACACTGAAGCTTTCTTT
>TRBV15|.|TRBJ2-3|.
CATSQTGRPRSTDTQYF
TGTGCCACCAGCCAGACCGGGCGGCCGCGGAGCACAGATACGCAGTATTTT
>TRBV6-5|TRBD1|TRBJ2-2|.
CASSYDRGHSGELFF
TGTGCCAGCAGTTATGACAGGGGGCATAGCGGGGAGCTGTTTTTT
>TRBV11-2|.|TRBJ2-1|.
CASSLGQGSYNEQFF
TGTGCCAGCAGCTTAGGCCAGGGCTCCTACAATGAGCAGTTCTTC
>TRBV19|.|TRBJ2-4|.
CASSMGNNIQYF
TGTGCCAGTAGTATGGGCAATAACATTCAGTACTTC
>TRBV28|.|TRBJ2-3|.
CASSTTSTAQYF
TGTGCCAGCAGTACGACTAGTACTGCGCAGTATTTT
>TRBV4-1|TRBD1|TRBJ1-4|.
CASSQSPGQGGEKLFF
TGCGCCAGCAGCCAAAGCCCGGGGCAGGGGGGAGAAAAACTGTTTTTT
>TRBV19|TRBD2|TRBJ2-1|.
CASSIERGGNEQFF
TGTGCCAGTAGTATAGAGCGGGGGGGCAATGAGCAGTTCTTC
>TRBV6-5|.|TRBJ2-7|.
CASSYISYEQYF
TGTGCCAGCAGTTACATCTCCTACGAGCAGTACTTC
>TRBV6-1|.|TRBJ1-2|.
CASRPGPTNYGYTF
TGTGCCAGCAGACCGGGACCTACTAACTATGGCTACACCTTC
>TRBV7-7|TRBD2|TRBJ2-5|once
CASRTSAETQYF
TGTGCCAGCCGGACTAGCGCAGAGACCCAGTACTTC
>TRBV6-5|TRBD2|TRBJ2-7|.
CASIGGSYEQYF
TGTGCCAGCATCGGGGGGTCGTACGAGCAGTACTTC
>TRBV7-2|.|TRBJ2-7|.
CASSFGDGPYEQYF
TGTGCCAGCAGCTTTGGAGACGGGCCCTACGAGCAGTACTTC
>TRBV6-5|TRBD1|TRBJ1-1|.
CASRGQGRFNTEAFF
TGTGCCAGCAGGGGACAGGGTCGATTTAACACTGAAGCTTTCTTT
>TRBV11-2|.|TRBJ1-2|few
CASSLGGDSYTF
TGTGCCAGCAGCTTAGGTGGGGACAGCTACACCTTC
>TRBV7-7|.|TRBJ2-3|.
CASSLGGQDTQYF
TGTGCCAGCAGTCTGGGGGGCCAAGATACGCAGTATTTT
>TRBV5-4|.|TRBJ2-5|.
CASSLGLEGTQYF
TGTGCCAGCAGCTTGGGACTAGAGGGGACCCAGTACTTC